This T cell receptor beta chain stems from a study of blood T cell repertoires in COVID-19. Study overall: Italy, Spain and the United States were the sources of the convalescent and acute COVID-19 samples. From T cells, B-cell-depleted T cells, or PBMCs came the material, which was cDNA or gDNA.

In the authors' workflow: Amplified reference gene primers provided the basis for estimating nucleated cell counts. Clones were sequenced by immunoSEQ multiplex PCR, and TCRdb holds only the in-frame ones, with some missing. The V and J calls and the clone size are those of that table, but D and trimming were determined from the DNA. Among a few hundred thousand clones listed, about 90% were seen once. V was shortened by 0 bases and J by 7 bases, with 19 bases between the two germline ends. CDR3 size: 18 residues. Looked up from germline, CDR1 is LGHDT and CDR2 is YNNKEL (reference sequence). The V and J genes are TRBV3-1 (or the pseudogene TRBV3-2) and TRBJ1-6; D remains ambiguous. The sample comprised peripheral blood. This clonotype originated in a man aged 60-69 years with acute or convalescent COVID-19. In DNA, the CDR3 is TGTGCCAGCAGCCAAGAAGAGGGCTCCGAACTAGGGAATTCACCCCTCCACTTT. This gives the protein CASSQEEGSELGNSPLHF.